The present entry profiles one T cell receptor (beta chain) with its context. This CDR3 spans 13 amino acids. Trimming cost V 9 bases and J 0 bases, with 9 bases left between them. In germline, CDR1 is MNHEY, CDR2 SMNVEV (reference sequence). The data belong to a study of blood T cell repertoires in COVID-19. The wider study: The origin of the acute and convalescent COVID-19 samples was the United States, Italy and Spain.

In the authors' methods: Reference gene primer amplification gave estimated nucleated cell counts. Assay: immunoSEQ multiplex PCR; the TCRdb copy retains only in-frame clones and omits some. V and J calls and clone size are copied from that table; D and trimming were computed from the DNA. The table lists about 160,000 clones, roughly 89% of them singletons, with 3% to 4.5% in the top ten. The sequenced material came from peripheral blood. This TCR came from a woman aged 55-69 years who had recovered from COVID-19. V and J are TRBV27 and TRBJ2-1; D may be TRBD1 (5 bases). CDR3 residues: CASRGISYNEQFF. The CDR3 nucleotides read TGTGCCAGTAGGGGTATCTCCTACAATGAGCAGTTCTTC.